This T cell receptor beta chain came from a study of control samples from healthy donors and cancer patients. The CDR3 consists of 15 residues. The V end lost 0 bases, the J end lost 3 bases, and 11 bases lay between the germline ends. CDR1 and CDR2 (germline): MNHEY, SVGAGI. Profiled with immunoSEQ multiplex PCR; TCRdb holds only in-frame clones, not every one. This sample has about 140,000 clones, with about 85% found just once. This chain connects TRBV6-5 to TRBJ1-2; D gene ambiguous. The source material was blood. The clonotype was recovered from a woman in her thirties in good health. The CDR3 loop is CASSYSTGHDYGYTF. CDR3 nucleotide sequence: TGTGCCAGCAGTTACTCGACGGGTCACGACTATGGCTACACCTTC.